This T cell receptor (beta chain) was identified in a study of beta chain features in type 1 diabetes. The CDR3 length is 14 residues. Trimming left V 5 bases short and J 2 bases short, with 12 bases between. Germline V gives CDR1 SGHVS, CDR2 FQNEAQ. Expressed TCRB transcripts were sequenced after all isolated RNA was converted to cDNA. Some clones are missing from TCRdb's copy, which holds only in-frame ones; the method was immunoSEQ multiplex PCR. Of 250,000 or so clones in the sample, about 25% were seen once. V and J are TRBV7-8 and TRBJ1-2; D gene unclear. Sequences were obtained from central memory CD4+ T cells from blood. The receptor comes from a young man in good health. This CDR3 is CASSPDGRNYGYTF. In DNA, the CDR3 is TGTGCCAGCAGCCCCGACGGCAGAAACTATGGCTACACCTTC.